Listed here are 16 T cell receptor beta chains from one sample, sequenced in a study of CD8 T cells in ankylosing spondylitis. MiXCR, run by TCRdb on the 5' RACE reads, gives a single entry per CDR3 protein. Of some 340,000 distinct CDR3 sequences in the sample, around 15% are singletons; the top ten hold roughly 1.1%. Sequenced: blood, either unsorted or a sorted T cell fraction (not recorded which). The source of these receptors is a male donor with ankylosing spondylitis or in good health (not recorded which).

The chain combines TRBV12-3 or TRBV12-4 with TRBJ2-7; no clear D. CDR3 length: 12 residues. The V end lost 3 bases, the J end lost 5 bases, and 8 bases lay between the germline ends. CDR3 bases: TGTGCCAGCAGTTTGTCAGGCCACGAGCAGTACTTC. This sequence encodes CASSLSGHEQYF.

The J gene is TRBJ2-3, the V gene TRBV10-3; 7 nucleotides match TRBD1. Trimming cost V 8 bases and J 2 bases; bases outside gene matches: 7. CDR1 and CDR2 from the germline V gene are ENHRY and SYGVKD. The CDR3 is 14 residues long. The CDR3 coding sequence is TGTGCCATCGGGAAACAGGGGATCACAGATACGCAGTATTTT. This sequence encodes CAIGKQGITDTQYF.

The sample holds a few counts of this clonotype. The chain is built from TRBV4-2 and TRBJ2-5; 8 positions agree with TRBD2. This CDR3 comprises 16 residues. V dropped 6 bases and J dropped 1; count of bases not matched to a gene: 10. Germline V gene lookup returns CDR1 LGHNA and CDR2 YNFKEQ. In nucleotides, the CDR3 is TGTGCCAGCAGGGAGAGGGGCGGGGGGCCCCAAGAGACCCAGTACTTC. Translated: CASRERGGGPQETQYF.

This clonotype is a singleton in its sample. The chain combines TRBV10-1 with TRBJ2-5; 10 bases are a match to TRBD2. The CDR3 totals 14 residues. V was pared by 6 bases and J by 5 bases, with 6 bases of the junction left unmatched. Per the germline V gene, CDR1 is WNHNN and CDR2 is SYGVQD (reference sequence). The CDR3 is CASSRSTSGETQYF. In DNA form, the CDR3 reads TGCGCCAGCAGCCGGTCGACTAGCGGGGAGACCCAGTACTTC.

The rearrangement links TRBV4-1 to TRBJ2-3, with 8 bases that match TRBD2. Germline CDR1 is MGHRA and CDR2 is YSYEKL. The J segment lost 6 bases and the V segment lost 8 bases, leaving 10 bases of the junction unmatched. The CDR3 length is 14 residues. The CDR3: CASRIGGEADTQYF. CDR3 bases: TGCGCCAGCCGCATCGGGGGGGAGGCCGATACGCAGTATTTT.

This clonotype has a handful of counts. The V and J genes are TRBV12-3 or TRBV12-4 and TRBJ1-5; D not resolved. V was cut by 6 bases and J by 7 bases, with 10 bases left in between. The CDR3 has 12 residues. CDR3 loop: CASRGFGQPQHF. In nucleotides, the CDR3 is TGTGCCAGCAGGGGGTTTGGGCAGCCCCAGCATTTT.

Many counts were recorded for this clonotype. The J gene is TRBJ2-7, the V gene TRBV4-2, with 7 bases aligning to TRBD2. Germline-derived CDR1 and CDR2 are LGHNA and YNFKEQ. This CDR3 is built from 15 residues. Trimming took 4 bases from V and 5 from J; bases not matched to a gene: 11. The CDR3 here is CASSLDAGEQDEQYF. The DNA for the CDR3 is TGTGCCAGCAGCCTAGACGCGGGAGAGCAGGACGAGCAGTACTTC.

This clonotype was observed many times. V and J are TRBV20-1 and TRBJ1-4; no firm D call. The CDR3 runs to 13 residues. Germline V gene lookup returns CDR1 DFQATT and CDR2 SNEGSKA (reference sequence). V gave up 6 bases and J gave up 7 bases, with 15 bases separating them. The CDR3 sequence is CSAVPPGSEKLFF. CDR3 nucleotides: TGCAGTGCCGTCCCCCCGGGGAGTGAAAAACTGTTTTTT.

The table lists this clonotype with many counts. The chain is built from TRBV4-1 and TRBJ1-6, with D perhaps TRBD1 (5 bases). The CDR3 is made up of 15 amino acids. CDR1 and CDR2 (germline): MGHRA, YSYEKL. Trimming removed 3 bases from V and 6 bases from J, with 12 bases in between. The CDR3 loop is CASSQSSTANSPLHF. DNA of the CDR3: TGCGCCAGCAGCCAGAGTTCGACAGCTAATTCACCCCTCCACTTT.

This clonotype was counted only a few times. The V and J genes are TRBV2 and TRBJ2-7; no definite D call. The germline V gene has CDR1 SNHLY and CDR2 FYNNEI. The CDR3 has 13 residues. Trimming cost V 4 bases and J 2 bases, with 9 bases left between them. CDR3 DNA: TGTGCCAGCAGTGTGGGCAGGACCTACGAGCAGTACTTC. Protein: CASSVGRTYEQYF.

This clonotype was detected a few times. In DNA, the CDR3 is TGCAGTGCCCAGGGGGTTAGGAACACTGAAGCTTTCTTT. Its translation is CSAQGVRNTEAFF. The chain employs TRBV20-1 and TRBJ1-1; TRBD1 aligns across 7 bases. V was clipped by 6 bases and J by 1 base; unmatched bases: 5. Per the germline V gene, CDR1 is DFQATT and CDR2 is SNEGSKA (reference sequence). The CDR3 length is 13 residues.

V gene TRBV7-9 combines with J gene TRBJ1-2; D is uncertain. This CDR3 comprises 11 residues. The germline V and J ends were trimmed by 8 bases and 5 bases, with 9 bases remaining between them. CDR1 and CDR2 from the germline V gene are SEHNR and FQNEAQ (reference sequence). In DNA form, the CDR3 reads TGTGCCAGCCTGGGTGGGTATGGCTACACCTTC. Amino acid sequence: CASLGGYGYTF.

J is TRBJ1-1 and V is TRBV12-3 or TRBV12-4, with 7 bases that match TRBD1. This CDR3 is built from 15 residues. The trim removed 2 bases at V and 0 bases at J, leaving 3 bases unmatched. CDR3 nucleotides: TGTGCCAGCAGTTTAACGGGACAGATGAACACTGAAGCTTTCTTT. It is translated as CASSLTGQMNTEAFF.

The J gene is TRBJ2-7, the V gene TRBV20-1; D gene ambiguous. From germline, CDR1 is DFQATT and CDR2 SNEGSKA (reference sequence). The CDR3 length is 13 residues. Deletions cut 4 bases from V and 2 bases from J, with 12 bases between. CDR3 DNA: TGCAGTGCTAAGGCTATCTTACCCTACGAGCAGTACTTC. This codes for CSAKAILPYEQYF.

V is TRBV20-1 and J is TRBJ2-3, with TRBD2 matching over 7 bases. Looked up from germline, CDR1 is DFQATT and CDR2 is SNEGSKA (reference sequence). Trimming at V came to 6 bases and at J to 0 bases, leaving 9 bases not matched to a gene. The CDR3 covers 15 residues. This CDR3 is CSAAVGGGSTDTQYF. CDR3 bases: TGCAGTGCGGCGGTAGGCGGGGGTAGCACAGATACGCAGTATTTT.

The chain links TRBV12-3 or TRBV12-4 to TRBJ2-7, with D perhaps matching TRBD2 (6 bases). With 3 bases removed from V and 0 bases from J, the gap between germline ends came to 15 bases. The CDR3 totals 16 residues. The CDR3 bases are TGTGCCAGCAGTTTGGCCGGGACTGGGGCCTCCTACGAGCAGTACTTC. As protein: CASSLAGTGASYEQYF.